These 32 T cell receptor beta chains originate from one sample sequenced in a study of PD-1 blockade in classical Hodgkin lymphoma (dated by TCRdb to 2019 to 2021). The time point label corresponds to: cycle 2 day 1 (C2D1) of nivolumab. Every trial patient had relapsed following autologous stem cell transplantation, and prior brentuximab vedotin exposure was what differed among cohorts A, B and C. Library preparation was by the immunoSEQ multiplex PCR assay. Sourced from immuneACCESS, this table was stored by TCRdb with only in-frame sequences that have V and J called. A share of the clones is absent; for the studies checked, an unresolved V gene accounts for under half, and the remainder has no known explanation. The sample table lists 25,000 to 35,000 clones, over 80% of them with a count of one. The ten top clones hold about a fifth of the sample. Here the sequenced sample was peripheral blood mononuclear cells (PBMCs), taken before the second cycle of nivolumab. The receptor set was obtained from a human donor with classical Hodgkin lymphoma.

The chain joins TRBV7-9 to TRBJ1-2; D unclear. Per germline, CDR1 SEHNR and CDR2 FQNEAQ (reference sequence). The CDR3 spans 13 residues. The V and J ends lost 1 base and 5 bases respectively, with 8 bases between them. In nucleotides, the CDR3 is TGTGCCAGCAGCTTAGTCGGGTTGTATGGCTACACCTTC. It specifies CASSLVGLYGYTF.

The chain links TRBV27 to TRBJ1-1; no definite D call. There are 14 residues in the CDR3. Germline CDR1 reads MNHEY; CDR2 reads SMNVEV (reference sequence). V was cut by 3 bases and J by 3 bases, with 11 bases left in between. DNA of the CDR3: TGTGCCAGCAGTTTTAATTTGCGGCACACTGAAGCTTTCTTT. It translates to CASSFNLRHTEAFF.

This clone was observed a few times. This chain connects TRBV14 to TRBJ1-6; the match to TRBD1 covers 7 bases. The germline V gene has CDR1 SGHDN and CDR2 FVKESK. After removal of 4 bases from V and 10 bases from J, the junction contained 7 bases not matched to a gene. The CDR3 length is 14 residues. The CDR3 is CASSLQQGTSPLHF. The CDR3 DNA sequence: TGTGCCAGCAGCCTTCAACAGGGGACCTCACCCCTCCACTTT. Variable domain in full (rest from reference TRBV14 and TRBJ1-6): EAGVTQFPSHSVIEKGQTVTLRCDPISGHDNLYWYRRVMGKEIKFLLHFVKESKQDESGMPNNRFLAERTGGTYSTLKVQPAELEDSGVYFCASSLQQGTSPLHFGNGTRLTVT.

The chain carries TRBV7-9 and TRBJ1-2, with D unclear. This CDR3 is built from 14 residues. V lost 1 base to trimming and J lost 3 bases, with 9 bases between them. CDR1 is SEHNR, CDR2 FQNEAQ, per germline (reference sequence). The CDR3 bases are TGTGCCAGCAGCTTAGGGTATGGGGACTATGGCTACACCTTC. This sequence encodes CASSLGYGDYGYTF.

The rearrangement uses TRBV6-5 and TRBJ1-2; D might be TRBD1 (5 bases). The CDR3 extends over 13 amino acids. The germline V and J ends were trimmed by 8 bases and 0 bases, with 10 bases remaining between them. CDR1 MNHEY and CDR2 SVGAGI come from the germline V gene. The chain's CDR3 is CASQDRPNYGYTF. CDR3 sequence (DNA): TGTGCCAGCCAAGACAGACCTAACTATGGCTACACCTTC.

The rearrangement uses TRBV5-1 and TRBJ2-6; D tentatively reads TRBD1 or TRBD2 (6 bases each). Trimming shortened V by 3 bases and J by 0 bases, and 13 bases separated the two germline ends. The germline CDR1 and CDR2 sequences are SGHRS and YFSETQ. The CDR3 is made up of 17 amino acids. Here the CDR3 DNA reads TGCGCCAGCAGCTGGGGGGCCTCGGCCTCTGGGGCCAACGTCCTGACTTTC. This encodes CASSWGASASGANVLTF.

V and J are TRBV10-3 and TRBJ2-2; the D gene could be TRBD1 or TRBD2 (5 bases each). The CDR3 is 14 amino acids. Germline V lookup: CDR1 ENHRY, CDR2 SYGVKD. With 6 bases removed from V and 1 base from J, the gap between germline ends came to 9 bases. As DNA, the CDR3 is TGTGCCATCAGGGGGACCGTGAACACCGGGGAGCTGTTTTTT. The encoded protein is CAIRGTVNTGELFF.

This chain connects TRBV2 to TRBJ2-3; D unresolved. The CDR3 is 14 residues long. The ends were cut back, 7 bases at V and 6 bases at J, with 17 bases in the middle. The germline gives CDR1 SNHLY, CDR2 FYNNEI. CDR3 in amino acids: CASTPYRHLDTQYF. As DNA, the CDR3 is TGTGCCAGCACCCCCTACCGGCACCTTGATACGCAGTATTTT. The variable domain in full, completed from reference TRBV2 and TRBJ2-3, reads EPEVTQTPSHQVTQMGQEVILRCVPISNHLYFYWYRQILGQKVEFLVSFYNNEISEKSEIFDDQFSVERPDGSNFTLKIRSTKLEDSAMYFCASTPYRHLDTQYFGPGTRLTVL.

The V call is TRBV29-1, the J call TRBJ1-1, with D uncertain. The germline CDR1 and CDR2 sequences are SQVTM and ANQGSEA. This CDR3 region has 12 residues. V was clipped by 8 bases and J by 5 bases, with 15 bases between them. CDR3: CSTMGGGTEAFF. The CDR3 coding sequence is TGCAGCACTATGGGAGGTGGGACTGAAGCTTTCTTT.

The CDR3 coding sequence is TGCGCCAGCAGCTTGGGTGGAGGGCCTTCCTACGAGCAGTACTTC. Its translation is CASSLGGGPSYEQYF. The V call is TRBV5-1, the J call TRBJ2-7, with a possible D match to TRBD2 (6 bases). Germline V CDR1 and CDR2: SGHRS, YFSETQ. This CDR3 has 15 residues. The V gene lost 0 bases and the J gene lost 1 base, with 11 bases spanning the gap.

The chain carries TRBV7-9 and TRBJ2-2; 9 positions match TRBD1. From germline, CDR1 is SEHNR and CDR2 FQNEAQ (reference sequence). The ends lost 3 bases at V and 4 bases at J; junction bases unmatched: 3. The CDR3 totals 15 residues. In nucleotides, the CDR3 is TGTGCCAGCAGCTTCGGACAGGGGTTCACCGGGGAGCTGTTTTTT. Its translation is CASSFGQGFTGELFF.

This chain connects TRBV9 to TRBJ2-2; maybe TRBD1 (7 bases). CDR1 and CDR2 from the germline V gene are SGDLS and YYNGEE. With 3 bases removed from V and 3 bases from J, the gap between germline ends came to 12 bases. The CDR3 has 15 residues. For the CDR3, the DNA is TGTGCCAGCAGCGGCGGGACAGCATACACCGGGGAGCTGTTTTTT. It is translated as CASSGGTAYTGELFF.

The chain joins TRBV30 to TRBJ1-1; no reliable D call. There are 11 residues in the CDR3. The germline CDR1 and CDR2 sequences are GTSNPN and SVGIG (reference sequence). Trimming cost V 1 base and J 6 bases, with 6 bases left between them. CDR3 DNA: TGTGCCTGGAGTGAGGCCCCTGAAGCTTTCTTT. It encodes CAWSEAPEAFF.

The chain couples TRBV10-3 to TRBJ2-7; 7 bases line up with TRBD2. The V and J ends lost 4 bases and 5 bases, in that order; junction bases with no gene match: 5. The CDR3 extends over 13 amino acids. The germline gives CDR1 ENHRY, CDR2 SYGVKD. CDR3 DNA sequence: TGTGCCATCAGTGGGACTAGATCTGACGAGCAGTACTTC. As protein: CAISGTRSDEQYF.

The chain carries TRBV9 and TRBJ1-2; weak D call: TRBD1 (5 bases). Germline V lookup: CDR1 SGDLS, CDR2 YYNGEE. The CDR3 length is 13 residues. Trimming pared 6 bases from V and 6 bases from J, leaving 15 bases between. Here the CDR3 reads CASTRGEIDGYTF. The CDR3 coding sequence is TGTGCCAGCACCCGGGGGGAGATCGATGGCTACACCTTC.

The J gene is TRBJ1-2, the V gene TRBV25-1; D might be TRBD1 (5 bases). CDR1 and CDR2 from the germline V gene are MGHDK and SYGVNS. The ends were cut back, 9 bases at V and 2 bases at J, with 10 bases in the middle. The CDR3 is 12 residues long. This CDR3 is CASRDGNYGYTF. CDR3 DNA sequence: TGTGCCAGTCGGGACGGAAACTATGGCTACACCTTC.

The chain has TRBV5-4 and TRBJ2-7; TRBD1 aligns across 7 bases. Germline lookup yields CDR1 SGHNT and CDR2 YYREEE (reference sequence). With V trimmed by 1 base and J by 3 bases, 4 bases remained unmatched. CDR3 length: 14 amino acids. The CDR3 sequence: CASSLKGAFYEQYF. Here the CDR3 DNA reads TGTGCCAGCAGCTTGAAGGGGGCTTTCTACGAGCAGTACTTC.

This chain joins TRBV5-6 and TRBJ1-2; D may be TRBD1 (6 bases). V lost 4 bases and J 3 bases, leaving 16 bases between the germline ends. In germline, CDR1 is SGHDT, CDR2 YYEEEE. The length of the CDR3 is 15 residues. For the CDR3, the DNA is TGTGCCAGCAGCCCCAGGGGTTCGGTGTACTATGGCTACACCTTC. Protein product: CASSPRGSVYYGYTF.

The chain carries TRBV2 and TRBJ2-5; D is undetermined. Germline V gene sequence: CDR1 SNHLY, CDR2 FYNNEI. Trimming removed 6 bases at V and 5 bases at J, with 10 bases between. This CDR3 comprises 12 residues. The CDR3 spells CASSVGWETQYF. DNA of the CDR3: TGTGCCAGCAGCGTGGGCTGGGAGACCCAGTACTTC.

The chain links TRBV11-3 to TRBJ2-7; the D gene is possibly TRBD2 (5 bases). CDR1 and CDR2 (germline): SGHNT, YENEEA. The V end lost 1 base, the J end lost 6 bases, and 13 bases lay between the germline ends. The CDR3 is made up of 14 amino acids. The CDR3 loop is CASSLGGAPGEQYF. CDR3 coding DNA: TGTGCCAGCAGCTTAGGGGGAGCACCGGGCGAGCAGTACTTC.

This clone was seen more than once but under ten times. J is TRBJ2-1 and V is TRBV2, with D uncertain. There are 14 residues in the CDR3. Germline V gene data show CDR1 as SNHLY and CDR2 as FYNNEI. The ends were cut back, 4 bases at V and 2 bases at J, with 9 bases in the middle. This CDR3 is CASSAINPYNEQFF. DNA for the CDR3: TGTGCCAGCAGTGCCATAAACCCCTACAATGAGCAGTTCTTC.

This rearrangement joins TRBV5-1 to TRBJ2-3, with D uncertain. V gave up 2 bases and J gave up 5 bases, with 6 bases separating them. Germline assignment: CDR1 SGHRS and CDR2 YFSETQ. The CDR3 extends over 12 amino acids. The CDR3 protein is CASSFYGDTQYF. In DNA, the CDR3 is TGCGCCAGCAGCTTCTACGGAGATACGCAGTATTTT.

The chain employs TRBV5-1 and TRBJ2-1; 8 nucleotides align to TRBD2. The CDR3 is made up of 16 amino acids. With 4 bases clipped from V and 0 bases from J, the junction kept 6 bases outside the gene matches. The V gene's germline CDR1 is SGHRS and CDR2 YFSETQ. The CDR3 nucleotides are TGCGCCAGCAGCACCCCGGGGGGGAGCTCCTACAATGAGCAGTTCTTC. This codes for CASSTPGGSSYNEQFF.

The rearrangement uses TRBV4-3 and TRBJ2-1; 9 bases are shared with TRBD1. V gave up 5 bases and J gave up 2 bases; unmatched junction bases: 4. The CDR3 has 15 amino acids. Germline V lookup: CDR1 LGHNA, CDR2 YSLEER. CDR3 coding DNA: TGCGCCAGCAGCGAGGGACAGGGACCCTACAATGAGCAGTTCTTC. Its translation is CASSEGQGPYNEQFF.

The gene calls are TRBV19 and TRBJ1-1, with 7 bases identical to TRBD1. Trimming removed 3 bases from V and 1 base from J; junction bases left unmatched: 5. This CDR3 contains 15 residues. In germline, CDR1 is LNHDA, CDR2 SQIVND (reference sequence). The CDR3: CASSIGQAANTEAFF. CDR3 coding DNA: TGTGCCAGTAGTATCGGACAGGCGGCGAACACTGAAGCTTTCTTT. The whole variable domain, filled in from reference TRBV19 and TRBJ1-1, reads DGGITQSPKYLFRKEGQNVTLSCEQNLNHDAMYWYRQDPGQGLRLIYYSQIVNDFQKGDIAEGYSVSREKKESFPLTVTSAQKNPTAFYLCASSIGQAANTEAFFGQGTRLTVV.

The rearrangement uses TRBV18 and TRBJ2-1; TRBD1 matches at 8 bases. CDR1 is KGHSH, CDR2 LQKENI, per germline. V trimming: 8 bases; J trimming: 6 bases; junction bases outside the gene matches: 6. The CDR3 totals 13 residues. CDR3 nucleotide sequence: TGTGCCAGCACTAGGACAGGGAGCAATGAGCAGTTCTTC. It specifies CASTRTGSNEQFF.

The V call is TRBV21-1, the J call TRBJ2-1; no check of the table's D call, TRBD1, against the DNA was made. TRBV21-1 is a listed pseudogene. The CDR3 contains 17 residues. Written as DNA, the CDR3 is TGTGCCAGCAGCAAACGGACAGCCTCGAACTCCTACAATGAGCAGTTCTTC. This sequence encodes CASSKRTASNSYNEQFF.

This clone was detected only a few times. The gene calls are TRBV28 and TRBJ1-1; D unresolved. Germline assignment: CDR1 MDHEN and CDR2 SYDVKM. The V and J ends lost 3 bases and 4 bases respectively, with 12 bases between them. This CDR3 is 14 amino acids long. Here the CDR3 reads CASSLAPPLTEAFF. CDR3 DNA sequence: TGTGCCAGCAGTTTGGCCCCCCCGCTCACTGAAGCTTTCTTT.

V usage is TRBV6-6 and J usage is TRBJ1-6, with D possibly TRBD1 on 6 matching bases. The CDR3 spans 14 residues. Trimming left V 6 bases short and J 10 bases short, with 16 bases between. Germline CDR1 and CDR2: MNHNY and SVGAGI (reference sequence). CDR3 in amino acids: CASSPRGVGSPLHF. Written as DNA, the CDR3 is TGTGCCAGCAGCCCGAGGGGGGTAGGGTCACCCCTCCACTTT.

CDR3 loop: CASSQGTSGSTQYF. The CDR3 DNA is TGCGCCAGCAGCCAAGGGACTAGCGGGTCGACCCAGTACTTC. This chain joins TRBV4-1 and TRBJ2-5, with TRBD2 identical over 11 bases. Germline CDR1 is MGHRA and CDR2 is YSYEKL. The CDR3 covers 14 residues. With 1 base clipped from V and 7 bases from J, the junction kept 2 bases outside the gene matches.

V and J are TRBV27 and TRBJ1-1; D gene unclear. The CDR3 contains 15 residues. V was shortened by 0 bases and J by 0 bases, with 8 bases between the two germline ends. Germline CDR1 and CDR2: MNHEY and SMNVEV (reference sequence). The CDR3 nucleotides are TGTGCCAGCAGTTTATCGGGCCAGTTGAACACTGAAGCTTTCTTT. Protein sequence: CASSLSGQLNTEAFF.

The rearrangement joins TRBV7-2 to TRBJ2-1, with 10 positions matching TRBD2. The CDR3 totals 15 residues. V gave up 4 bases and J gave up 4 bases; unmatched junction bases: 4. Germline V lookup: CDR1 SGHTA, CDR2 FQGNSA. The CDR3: CASSWIAGGYNEQFF. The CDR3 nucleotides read TGTGCCAGCAGCTGGATAGCGGGAGGTTACAATGAGCAGTTCTTC.